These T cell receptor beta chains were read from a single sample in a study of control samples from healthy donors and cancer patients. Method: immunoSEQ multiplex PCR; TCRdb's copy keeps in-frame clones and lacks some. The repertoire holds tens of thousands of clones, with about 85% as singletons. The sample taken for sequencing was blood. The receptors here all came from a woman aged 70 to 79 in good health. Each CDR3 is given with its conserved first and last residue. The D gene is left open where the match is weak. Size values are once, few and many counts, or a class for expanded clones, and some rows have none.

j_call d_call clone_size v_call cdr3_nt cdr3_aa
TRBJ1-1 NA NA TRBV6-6 TGTGCCAGCAGTTACTCGAAAGAAGCTGAAGCTTTCTTT CASSYSKEAEAFF
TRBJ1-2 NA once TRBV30 TGTGCCTGGAGTAAAGAGACAGCCTGGGGGAGAGCTAACTATGGCTACACCTTC CAWSKETAWGRANYGYTF
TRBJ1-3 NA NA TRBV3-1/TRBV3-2 TGTGCCAGCAGCCTCCACGGGCAGGGCTCTGGAAACACCATATATTTT CASSLHGQGSGNTIYF
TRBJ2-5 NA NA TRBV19 TGTGCCAGTAGTTCCCTTAGCGGTGGAGCGGTAGAGACCCAGTACTTC CASSSLSGGAVETQYF
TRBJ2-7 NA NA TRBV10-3 TGTGCCATCAGAAAGGACAGTCCAAGCGAGCAGTACTTC CAIRKDSPSEQYF
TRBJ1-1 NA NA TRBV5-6 TGTGCCAGCAGCCCCAACCCCGGGGGTGAAGCTTTCTTT CASSPNPGGEAFF
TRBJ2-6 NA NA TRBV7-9 TGTGCCAGCAGCTTAGGTGGCAGGGGATACTCTGGGGCCAACGTCCTGACTTTC CASSLGGRGYSGANVLTF
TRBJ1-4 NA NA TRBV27 TGTGCCAGCAGTTTATTGCGGGGCTCCACAACTAATGAAAAACTGTTTTTT CASSLLRGSTTNEKLFF
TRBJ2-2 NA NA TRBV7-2 TGTGCCAGCAGCTTACGGGGGCGGGAGAAGGGCAGGGAGCTGTTTTTT CASSLRGREKGRELFF
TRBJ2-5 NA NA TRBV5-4 TGTGCCAGCAGCCCCGGGGGGCCTCAAGAGACCCAGTACTTC CASSPGGPQETQYF
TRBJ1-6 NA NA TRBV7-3 TGTGCCAGCAGAGCCCCAGGGGTTAATTCACCCCTCCACTTT CASRAPGVNSPLHF
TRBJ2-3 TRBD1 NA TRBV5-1 TGCGCCAGCAGTCCCGGGACAGAAGGATTCACAGATACGCAGTATTTT CASSPGTEGFTDTQYF
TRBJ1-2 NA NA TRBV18 TGTGCCAGCTCACCCCTGGACAGTGCCTATGGCTACACCTTC CASSPLDSAYGYTF
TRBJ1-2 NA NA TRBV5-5 TGTGCCAGCAGCTCATGGCAGGGGAATCATCGTGGCTACACCTTC CASSSWQGNHRGYTF
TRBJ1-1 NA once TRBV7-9 TGTGCCAGCGGCACGCTGGGCAGCATGAACACTGAAGCTTTCTTT CASGTLGSMNTEAFF
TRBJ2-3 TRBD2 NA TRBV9 TGTGCCAGCAGCGGGTTAGCGGGGGGCCAAGATACGCAGTATTTT CASSGLAGGQDTQYF
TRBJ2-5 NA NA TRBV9 TGTGCCAGCAGCGCTACCCCCGGACCAGAGACCCAGTACTTC CASSATPGPETQYF
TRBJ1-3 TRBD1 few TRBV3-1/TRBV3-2 TGTGCCAGCAGCCCCCGTCCCGGGACAGGGCCCGGAAACACCATATATTTT CASSPRPGTGPGNTIYF
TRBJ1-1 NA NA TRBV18 TGTGCCAGCTCACCGTTACAAGGGAACACTGAAGCTTTCTTT CASSPLQGNTEAFF
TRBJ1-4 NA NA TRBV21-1 TGTGCCAGCAGCTCCACGACAGGGGAGGAGGAAAAACTGTTTTTT CASSSTTGEEEKLFF
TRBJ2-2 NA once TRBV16 TGTGCCAGCACCCAACCTCGGATACGCGGGGAGCTGTTTTTT CASTQPRIRGELFF
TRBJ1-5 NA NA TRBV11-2 TGTGCCAGCAGCTTAGGGGAGTATCAGCCCCAGCATTTT CASSLGEYQPQHF
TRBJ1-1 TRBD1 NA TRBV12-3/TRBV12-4 TGTGCCAGCAGAGAAGGACAGGGAAGGAAGGCTTTCTTT CASREGQGRKAFF
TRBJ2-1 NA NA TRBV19 TGTGCCAGTAGTGCCGGGACTGGGAGGAATGAGCAGTTCTTC CASSAGTGRNEQFF
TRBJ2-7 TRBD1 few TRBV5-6 TGTGCCAGCAGCTTGGGCCTACCAGCCAGGGGGTTAACCTCCTACGAGCAGTACTTC CASSLGLPARGLTSYEQYF
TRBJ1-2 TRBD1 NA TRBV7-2 TGTGCCAGCAGCTTGACGCCGACAGGGCTAAACTATGGCTACACCTTC CASSLTPTGLNYGYTF
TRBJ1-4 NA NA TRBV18 TGTGCCAGCTCATCAGGGACCCCTTCTTCTAATGAAAAACTGTTTTTT CASSSGTPSSNEKLFF
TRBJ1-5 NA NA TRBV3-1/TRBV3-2 TGTGCCAGCAGCCCTATGCTTAATCAGCCCCAGCATTTT CASSPMLNQPQHF
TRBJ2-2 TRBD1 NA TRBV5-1 TGCGCCAGCAGCGACAGGGGAAGGAACACCGGGGAGCTGTTTTTT CASSDRGRNTGELFF
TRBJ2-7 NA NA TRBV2 TGTGCCAGCAGCCTGGATCAGCCCCCTTTTTTC CASSLDQPPFF
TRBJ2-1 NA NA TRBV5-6 TGTGCCAGCAGCTTGGGATCGAGAAATGAGCAGTTCTTC CASSLGSRNEQFF
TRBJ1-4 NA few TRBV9 TGTGCCAGCAGCGTTTCTCAGGGGACGTCTGATAATGAAAAACTGTTTTTT CASSVSQGTSDNEKLFF
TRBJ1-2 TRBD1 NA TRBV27 TGTGCCAGCAGACGGACAGGGGACCTTGGCTACACCTTC CASRRTGDLGYTF
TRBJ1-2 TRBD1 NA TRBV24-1 TGTGCCACCAGTGACCCGACAGGGGACGTCTATGGCTACACCTTC CATSDPTGDVYGYTF
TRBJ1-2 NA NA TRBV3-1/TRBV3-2 TGTGCCAGCAGCAAACATGCCCCTACCGCGGCAGTTAGGGGCTACACCTTC CASSKHAPTAAVRGYTF
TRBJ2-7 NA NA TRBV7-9 TGTGCCAGCAGCTTAGACGGGTCGGGGGCCCTCCTCTACGAGCAGTACTTC CASSLDGSGALLYEQYF
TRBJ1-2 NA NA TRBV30 TGTGCCTGGAGACAGGAGGGGGGCCATGGCTACACCTTC CAWRQEGGHGYTF
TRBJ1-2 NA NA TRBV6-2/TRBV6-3 TGTGCCAGCAGTTACAAGGGGAACTATGGCTACACCTTC CASSYKGNYGYTF
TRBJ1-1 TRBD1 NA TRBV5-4 TGTGCCAGCAGCTTGGTTCGGACAGGGACGAACACTGAAGCTTTCTTT CASSLVRTGTNTEAFF
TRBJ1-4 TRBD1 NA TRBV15 TGTGCCACCAGCAGGCAACAGGGGGAAAAACTGTTTTTT CATSRQQGEKLFF
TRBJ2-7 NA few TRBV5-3 TGTGCCAGAAGCTTGGGGGTCAGGGGAAACTACGAGCAGTACTTC CARSLGVRGNYEQYF
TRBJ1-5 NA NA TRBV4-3 TGCGCCAGCAGCCAAGATTGGGGAAGCGGCAATCAGCCCCAGCATTTT CASSQDWGSGNQPQHF
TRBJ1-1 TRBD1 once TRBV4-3 TGCGCCAGCAGCCAAGATTTAGGGGGCGGAGGAGCTTTCTTT CASSQDLGGGGAFF
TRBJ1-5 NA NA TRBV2 TGTGCCAGCAGGGAGGTGGGGGGAGGGCCCCAGCATTTT CASREVGGGPQHF
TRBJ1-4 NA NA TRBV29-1 TGCAGCGTTGACCAGAGTGAAAAACTGTTTTTT CSVDQSEKLFF
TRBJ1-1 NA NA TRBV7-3 TGTGCCAGCAGCTTAAGGGGGGCTCGGGACACTGAAGCTTTCTTT CASSLRGARDTEAFF
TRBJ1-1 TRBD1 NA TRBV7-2 TGTGCCAGCAGCTTAGCCGGGACAGCGAACACTGAAGCTTTCTTT CASSLAGTANTEAFF
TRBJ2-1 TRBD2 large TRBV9 TGTGCCAGCAGCATGACTAGCGGGAGGACCCACTCCTACAATGAGCAGTTCTTC CASSMTSGRTHSYNEQFF
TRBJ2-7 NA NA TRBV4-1 TGCGCCAGCAGCCAACTAAGCAACAGGGACGAGCAGTACTTC CASSQLSNRDEQYF
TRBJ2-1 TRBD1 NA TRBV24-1 TGTGCCACCAGTGGGGACAGGGGCGTCCGGGGAAGCTCCTACAATGAGCAGTTCTTC CATSGDRGVRGSSYNEQFF
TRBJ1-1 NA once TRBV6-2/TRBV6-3 TGTGCCAGCAGTTATCCGACGGAAAACACTGAAGCTTTCTTT CASSYPTENTEAFF
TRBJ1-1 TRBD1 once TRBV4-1 TGCGCCAGCAGCCAGGACGACAGGGGCACTGAAGCTTTCTTT CASSQDDRGTEAFF
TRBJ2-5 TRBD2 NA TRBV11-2 TGTGCCAGCAGACGACTAGCGGGAGGGCCAGAGACCCAGTACTTC CASRRLAGGPETQYF
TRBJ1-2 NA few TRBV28 TGTGCCAGCAGTTCCGGGAACTATGGCTACACCTTC CASSSGNYGYTF
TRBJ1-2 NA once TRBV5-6 TGTGCCAGCAGCTTGGGACCGCCGGCTAACTATGGCTACACCTTC CASSLGPPANYGYTF
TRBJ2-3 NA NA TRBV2 TGTGCCAGCAGGCGGGGTCTTGGCGGGAGCACAGATACGCAGTATTTT CASRRGLGGSTDTQYF
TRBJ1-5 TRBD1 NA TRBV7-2 TGTGCCAGCAGTCTCCGGACATCGACAGGGCAGCCCCAGCATTTT CASSLRTSTGQPQHF
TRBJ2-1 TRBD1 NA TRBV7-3 TGTGCCAGCAGCGTTAGACAGGGAAGCTCCTACAATGAGCAGTTCTTC CASSVRQGSSYNEQFF
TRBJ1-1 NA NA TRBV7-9 TGTGCCAGCAGCTCAACACACAGCGGAGCTTTCTTT CASSSTHSGAFF
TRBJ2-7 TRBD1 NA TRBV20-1 TGCAGTGCTAGTGGGACAGGGGATGTCCCGAGCTCCTACGAGCAGTACTTC CSASGTGDVPSSYEQYF